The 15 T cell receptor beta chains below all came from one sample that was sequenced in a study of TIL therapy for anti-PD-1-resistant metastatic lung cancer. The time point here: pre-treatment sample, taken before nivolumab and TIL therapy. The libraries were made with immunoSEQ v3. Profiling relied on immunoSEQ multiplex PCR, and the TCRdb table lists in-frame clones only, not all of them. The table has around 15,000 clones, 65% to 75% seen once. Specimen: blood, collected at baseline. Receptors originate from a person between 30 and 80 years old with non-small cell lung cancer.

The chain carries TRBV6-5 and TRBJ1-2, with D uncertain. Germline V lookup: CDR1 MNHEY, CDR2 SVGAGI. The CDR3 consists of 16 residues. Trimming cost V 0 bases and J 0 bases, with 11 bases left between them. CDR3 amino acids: CASSYSGSAANYGYTF. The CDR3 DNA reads TGTGCCAGCAGTTACTCGGGGAGCGCAGCTAACTATGGCTACACCTTC.

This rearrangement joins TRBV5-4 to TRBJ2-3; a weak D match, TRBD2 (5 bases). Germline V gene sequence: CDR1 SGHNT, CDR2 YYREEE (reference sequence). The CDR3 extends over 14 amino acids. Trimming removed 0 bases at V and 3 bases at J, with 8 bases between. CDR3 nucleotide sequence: TGTGCCAGCAGCTTGGGGACTTCTACAGATACGCAGTATTTT. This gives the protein CASSLGTSTDTQYF.

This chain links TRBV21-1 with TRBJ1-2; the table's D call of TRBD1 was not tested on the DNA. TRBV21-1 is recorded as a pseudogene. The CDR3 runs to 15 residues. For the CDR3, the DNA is TGTGCCAGCAGCAAAAGGACAGTTTATAACTATGGCTACACCTTC. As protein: CASSKRTVYNYGYTF.

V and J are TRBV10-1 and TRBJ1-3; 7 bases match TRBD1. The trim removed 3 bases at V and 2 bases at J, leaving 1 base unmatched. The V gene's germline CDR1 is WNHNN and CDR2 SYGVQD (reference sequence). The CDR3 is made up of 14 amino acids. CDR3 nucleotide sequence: TGCGCCAGCAGTGATGGACAGGCTGGAAACACCATATATTTT. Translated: CASSDGQAGNTIYF.

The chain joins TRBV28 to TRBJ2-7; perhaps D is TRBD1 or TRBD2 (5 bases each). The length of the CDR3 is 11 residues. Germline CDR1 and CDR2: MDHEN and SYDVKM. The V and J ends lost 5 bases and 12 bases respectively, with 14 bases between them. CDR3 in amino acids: CASSLASGTYF. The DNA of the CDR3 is TGTGCCAGCAGTCTCGCTAGTGGGACGTACTTC.

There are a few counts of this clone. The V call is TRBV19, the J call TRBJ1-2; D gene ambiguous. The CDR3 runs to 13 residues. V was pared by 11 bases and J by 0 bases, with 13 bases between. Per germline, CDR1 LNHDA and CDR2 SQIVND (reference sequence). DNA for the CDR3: TGTGCCCGGCCTAAGCAAGCTAACTATGGCTACACCTTC. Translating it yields CARPKQANYGYTF.

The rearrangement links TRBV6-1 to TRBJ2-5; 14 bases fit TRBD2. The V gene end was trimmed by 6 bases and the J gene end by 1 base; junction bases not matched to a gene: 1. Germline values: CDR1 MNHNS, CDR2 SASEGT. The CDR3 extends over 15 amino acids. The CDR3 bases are TGTGCCAGCAGCGGACTAGCGGGGGGCCAAGAGACCCAGTACTTC. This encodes CASSGLAGGQETQYF.

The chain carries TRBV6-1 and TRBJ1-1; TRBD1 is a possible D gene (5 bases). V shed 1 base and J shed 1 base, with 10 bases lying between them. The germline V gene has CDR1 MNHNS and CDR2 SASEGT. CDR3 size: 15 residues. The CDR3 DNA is TGTGCCAGCAGTGAAGGGTGGACATCGAACACTGAAGCTTTCTTT. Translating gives CASSEGWTSNTEAFF.

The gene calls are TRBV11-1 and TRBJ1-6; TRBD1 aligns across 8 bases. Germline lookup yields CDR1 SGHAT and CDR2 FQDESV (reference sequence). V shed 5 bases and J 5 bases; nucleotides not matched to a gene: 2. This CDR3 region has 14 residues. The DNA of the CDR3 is TGTGCCAGCAGCCGGACAGGGAATAATTCACCCCTCCACTTT. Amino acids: CASSRTGNNSPLHF.

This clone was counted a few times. CDR3 nucleotides: TGTGCCAGCAGTGAAAAGCAACCCTATAATTCACCCCTCCACTTT. This translates into CASSEKQPYNSPLHF. V is TRBV6-1 and J is TRBJ1-6; no reliable D call. V was pared by 2 bases and J by 2 bases, with 7 bases between. Germline CDR1 is MNHNS and CDR2 is SASEGT. The CDR3 spans 15 residues.

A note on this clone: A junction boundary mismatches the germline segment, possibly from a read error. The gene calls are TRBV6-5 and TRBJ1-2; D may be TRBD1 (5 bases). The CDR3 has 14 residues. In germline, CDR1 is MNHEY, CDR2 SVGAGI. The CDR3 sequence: CASSYSIGAGRYAF. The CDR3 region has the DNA TGTGCCAGCAGTTACTCGATTGGGGCAGGCCGATATGCCTTC.

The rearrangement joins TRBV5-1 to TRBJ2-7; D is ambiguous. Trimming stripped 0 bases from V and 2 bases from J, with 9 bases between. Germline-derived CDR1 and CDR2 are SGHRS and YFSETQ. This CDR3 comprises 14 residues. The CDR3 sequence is CASSLAAGAYEQYF. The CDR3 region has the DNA TGCGCCAGCAGCTTGGCGGCAGGAGCCTACGAGCAGTACTTC.

The CDR3 DNA reads as TGTGCCAGCAGCGTTCCCCAAGGGGGCTCCTACAATGAGCAGTTCTTC. Protein sequence: CASSVPQGGSYNEQFF. The chain links TRBV9 to TRBJ2-1, with TRBD1 as a possible D gene (6 bases). CDR1 is SGDLS and CDR2 is YYNGEE in the germline V gene. The length of the CDR3 is 16 residues. V shed 2 bases and J shed 0 bases, with 12 bases lying between them.

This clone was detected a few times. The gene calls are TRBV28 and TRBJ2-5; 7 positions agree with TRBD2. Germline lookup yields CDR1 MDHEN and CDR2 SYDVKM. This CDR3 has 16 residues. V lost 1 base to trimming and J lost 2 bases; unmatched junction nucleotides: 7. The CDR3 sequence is CASSLSRLAVQETQYF. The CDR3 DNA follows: TGTGCCAGCAGTTTATCTCGGCTAGCGGTTCAAGAGACCCAGTACTTC.

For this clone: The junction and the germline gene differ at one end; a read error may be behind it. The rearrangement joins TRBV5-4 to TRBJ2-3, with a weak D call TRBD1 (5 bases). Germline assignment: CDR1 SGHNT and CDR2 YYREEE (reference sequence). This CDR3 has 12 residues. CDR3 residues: CASSYDSPFWNF. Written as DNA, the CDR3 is TGTGCCAGCAGCTACGACAGCCCATTTTGGAATTTT.